This TCR beta chain was captured in a study of early T cells in non-severe SARS-CoV-2 infection. V shed 1 base, J shed 7 bases, and the junction held 4 bases outside the gene matches. CDR3 length: 14 amino acids. This clonotype was seen many times. In TCRdb, the 5' RACE reads were re-called with MiXCR into one record per CDR3 protein. The sample has some 30,000 distinct CDR3 sequences; about 5% are singletons. The clonotype was recovered from an adult who was a healthcare worker with PCR-confirmed SARS-CoV-2 infection or an uninfected control (not recorded which). Source: whole blood, taken at baseline. The V and J genes are TRBV12-3 or TRBV12-4 and TRBJ1-2, with 9 bases identical to TRBD1. As DNA, the CDR3 is TGTGCCAGCAGTTTAGTGGGACAGGGCCTTGGCTACACCTTC. This translates into CASSLVGQGLGYTF.